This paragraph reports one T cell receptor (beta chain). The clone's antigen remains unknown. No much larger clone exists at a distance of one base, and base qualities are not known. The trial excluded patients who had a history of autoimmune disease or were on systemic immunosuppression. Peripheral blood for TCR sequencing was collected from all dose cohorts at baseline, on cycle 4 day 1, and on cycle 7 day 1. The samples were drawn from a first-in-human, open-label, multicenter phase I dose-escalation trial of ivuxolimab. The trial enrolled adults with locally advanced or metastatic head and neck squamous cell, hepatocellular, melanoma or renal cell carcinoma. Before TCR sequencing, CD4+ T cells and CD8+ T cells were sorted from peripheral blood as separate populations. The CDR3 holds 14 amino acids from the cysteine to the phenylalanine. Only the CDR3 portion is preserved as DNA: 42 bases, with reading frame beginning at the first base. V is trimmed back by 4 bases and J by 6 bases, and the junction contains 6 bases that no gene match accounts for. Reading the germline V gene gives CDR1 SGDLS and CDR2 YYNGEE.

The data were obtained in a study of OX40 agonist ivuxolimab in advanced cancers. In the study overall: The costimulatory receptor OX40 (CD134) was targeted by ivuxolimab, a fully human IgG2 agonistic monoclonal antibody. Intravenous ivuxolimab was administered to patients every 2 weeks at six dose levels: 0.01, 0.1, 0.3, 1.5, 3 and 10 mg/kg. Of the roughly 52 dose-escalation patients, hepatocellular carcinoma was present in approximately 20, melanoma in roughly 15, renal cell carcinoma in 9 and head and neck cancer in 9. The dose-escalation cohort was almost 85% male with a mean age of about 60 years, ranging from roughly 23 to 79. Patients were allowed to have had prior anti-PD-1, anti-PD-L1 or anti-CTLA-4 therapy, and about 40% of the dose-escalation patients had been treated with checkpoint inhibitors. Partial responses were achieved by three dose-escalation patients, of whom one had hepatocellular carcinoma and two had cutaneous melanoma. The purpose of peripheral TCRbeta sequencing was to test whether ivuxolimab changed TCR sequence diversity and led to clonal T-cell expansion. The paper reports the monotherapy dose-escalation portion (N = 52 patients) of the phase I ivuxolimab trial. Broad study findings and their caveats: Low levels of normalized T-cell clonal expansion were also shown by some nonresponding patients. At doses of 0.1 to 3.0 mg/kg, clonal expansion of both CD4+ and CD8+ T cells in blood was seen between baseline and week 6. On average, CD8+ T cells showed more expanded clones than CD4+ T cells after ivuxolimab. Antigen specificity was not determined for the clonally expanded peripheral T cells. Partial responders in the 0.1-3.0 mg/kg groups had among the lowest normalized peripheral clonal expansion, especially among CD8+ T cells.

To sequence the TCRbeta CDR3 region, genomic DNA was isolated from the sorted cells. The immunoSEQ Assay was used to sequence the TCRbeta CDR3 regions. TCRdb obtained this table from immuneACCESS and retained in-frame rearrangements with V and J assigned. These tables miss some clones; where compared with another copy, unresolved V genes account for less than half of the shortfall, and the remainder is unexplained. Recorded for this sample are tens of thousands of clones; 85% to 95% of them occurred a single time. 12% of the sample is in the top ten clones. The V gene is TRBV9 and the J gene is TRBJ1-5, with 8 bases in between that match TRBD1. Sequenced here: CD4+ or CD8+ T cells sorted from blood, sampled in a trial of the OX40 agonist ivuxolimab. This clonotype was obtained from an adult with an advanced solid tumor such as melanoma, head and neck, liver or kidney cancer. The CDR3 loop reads CASSPTQGAQPQHF. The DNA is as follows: TGTGCCAGCAGCCCTACCCAGGGGGCTCAGCCCCAGCATTTT. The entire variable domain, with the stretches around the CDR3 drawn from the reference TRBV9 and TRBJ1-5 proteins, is DSGVTQTPKHLITATGQRVTLRCSPRSGDLSVYWYQQSLDQGLQFLIQYYNGEERAKGNILERFSAQQFPDLHSELNLSSLELGDSALYFCASSPTQGAQPQHFGDGTRLSIL.